This T cell receptor beta chain is drawn from a study of T-cell reconstitution after alpha-beta-depleted transplantation in children. Study-wide points: Counts and diversity of T cells one year after transplant came mostly from newly produced T cells.

The library targeted TCRbeta and was prepared with unique molecular identifiers. Via MiXCR, TCRdb re-called the PCR reads, giving one row per CDR3 protein. The sample contains about 490,000 distinct CDR3 sequences, roughly a tenth of which appear only once. This clonotype was picked up many times. The antigen is not known. The CDR3 has 16 residues. V lost 5 bases to trimming and J lost 4 bases, with 22 bases between them. Germline-derived CDR1 and CDR2 are SGHRS and YFSETQ. The sample consisted of PBMCs, taken before TCRalphabeta/CD19-depleted stem cell transplant. J is TRBJ2-7 and V is TRBV5-1, with a possible D match to TRBD2 (6 bases). The sequence came from a child aged 2-15 years with inherited bone marrow failure, due to receive a stem cell transplant. The CDR3 region is CASRPIVSGGTYEQYF. The CDR3 region has the DNA TGCGCCAGCAGACCCATAGTGTCGGGCGGGACGTACGAGCAGTACTTC.